These 13 T cell receptor beta chains originate from one sample sequenced in a study of human thymus T cells. Thymic samples were excised during corrective heart operations. Repertoires were generated with immunoSEQ multiplex PCR, while TCRdb's copy carries only in-frame clones and drops some. The table includes roughly 130,000 clones, about 93% detected once. Source material: thymus tissue. The receptors derive from a boy under two years old with a congenital heart defect but otherwise immunologically healthy.

V gene TRBV19 combines with J gene TRBJ1-5, with no clear D. V gave up 7 bases and J gave up 9 bases, with 19 bases separating them. Germline V gives CDR1 LNHDA, CDR2 SQIVND (reference sequence). This CDR3 comprises 14 residues. The CDR3 DNA reads as TGTGCCAGTACTGAGAGACCCCTTGATTGGCCCCAGCATTTT. Translation: CASTERPLDWPQHF.

A single count supports this clone. The V call is TRBV7-2, the J call TRBJ2-3, with 11 positions matching TRBD2. V shed 11 bases, J shed 4 bases, and the junction held 11 bases outside the gene matches. CDR3 size: 15 residues. Germline assignment: CDR1 SGHTA and CDR2 FQGNSA. The CDR3 bases are TGTGCCCCCACCAGACTAGCGGGGTTCGCAGATACGCAGTATTTT. Amino acid sequence: CAPTRLAGFADTQYF. Drawing the rest from reference TRBV7-2 and TRBJ2-3, the complete variable domain is GAGVSQSPSNKVTEKGKDVELRCDPISGHTALYWYRQSLGQGLEFLIYFQGNSAPDKSGLPSDRFSAERTGGSVSTLTIQRTQQEDSAVYLCAPTRLAGFADTQYFGPGTRLTVL.

This chain joins TRBV10-3 and TRBJ2-5; TRBD2 matches at 11 bases. The V gene's germline CDR1 is ENHRY and CDR2 SYGVKD. The CDR3 totals 14 residues. Germline trimming cut 10 bases from V and 7 bases from J; bases unmatched to any gene: 11. The CDR3 region is CATAVAGGPGTQYF. The DNA of the CDR3 is TGTGCCACCGCGGTAGCGGGGGGGCCGGGGACCCAGTACTTC.

The chain joins TRBV4-1 to TRBJ2-7, with 7 bases fitting TRBD1. V lost 0 bases, J lost 4 bases, and 18 bases stayed unmatched. The CDR3 sequence is 19 residues long. Germline V gives CDR1 MGHRA, CDR2 YSYEKL. The CDR3 loop reads CASSQDWAAGGPGGYEQYF. The CDR3, as DNA: TGCGCCAGCAGCCAAGACTGGGCAGCCGGCGGCCCAGGGGGTTACGAGCAGTACTTC.

This chain uses TRBV15 with TRBJ1-2; the match to TRBD1 covers 9 bases. CDR1 is LNHNV, CDR2 YYDKDF, per germline (reference sequence). The CDR3 is made up of 18 amino acids. J lost 4 bases, V lost 0 bases, and 12 bases had no gene match. The CDR3 DNA reads TGTGCCACCAGCAGAGATAAGGGACAGGGTACCCCCGCCTATGGCTACACCTTC. This sequence encodes CATSRDKGQGTPAYGYTF.

A few counts support this clone. The rearrangement uses TRBV5-1 and TRBJ1-6; D is possibly TRBD1 (6 bases). Looked up from germline, CDR1 is SGHRS and CDR2 is YFSETQ. Trimming shortened V by 4 bases and J by 6 bases, and 14 bases separated the two germline ends. CDR3 length: 15 residues. The CDR3 DNA reads TGCGCCAGCAGCGATAGAGACAGGTTTAATTCACCCCTCCACTTT. The encoded protein is CASSDRDRFNSPLHF.

This clone was seen just once. The J gene is TRBJ2-7, the V gene TRBV6-5, with TRBD1 as a possible D gene (5 bases). The V gene's germline CDR1 is MNHEY and CDR2 SVGAGI. This CDR3 has 14 amino acids. Trimming stripped 4 bases from V and 4 bases from J, with 14 bases between. The CDR3 region has the DNA TGTGCCAGCAGTTCCCCCAGGGCCCATTACGAGCAGTACTTC. This gives the protein CASSSPRAHYEQYF.

The V gene is TRBV7-9, the J gene TRBJ1-1; D is undetermined. V lost 1 base and J 1 base, leaving 13 bases between the germline ends. The CDR3 extends over 16 amino acids. Germline CDR1 is SEHNR and CDR2 is FQNEAQ (reference sequence). This chain's CDR3 is CASSLGTGRWNTEAFF. CDR3 coding DNA: TGTGCCAGCAGCTTAGGGACCGGGAGATGGAACACTGAAGCTTTCTTT.

Regarding this clone: Other DNA sequences from this sample encode an identical CDR3 as well. The chain couples TRBV7-2 to TRBJ2-7; 11 nucleotides line up with TRBD2. Looked up from germline, CDR1 is SGHTA and CDR2 is FQGNSA. This CDR3 is 14 amino acids long. Trimming at V came to 2 bases and at J to 4 bases, leaving 1 base not matched to a gene. The CDR3 region has the DNA TGTGCCAGCAGCTTATTAGCGGGGGGGTACGAGCAGTACTTC. This codes for CASSLLAGGYEQYF.

The chain employs TRBV6-5 and TRBJ1-6; no clear D gene. Germline V lookup: CDR1 MNHEY, CDR2 SVGAGI. Trimming cost V 5 bases and J 8 bases, with 16 bases left between them. This CDR3 is 15 amino acids long. CDR3 protein: CASSHRERVDSPLHF. The CDR3 region has the DNA TGTGCCAGCAGTCATAGGGAACGGGTCGATTCACCCCTCCACTTT.

The V call is TRBV5-6, the J call TRBJ2-7; D is unclear. The CDR3 totals 11 residues. The germline V gene has CDR1 SGHDT and CDR2 YYEEEE. The V end was cut by 4 bases, the J end by 7 bases, with 9 bases between. CDR3 DNA: TGTGCCAGCAGCAATCGGGTGGAGCAGTACTTC. Translating gives CASSNRVEQYF. Complete variable domain (other parts from reference TRBV5-6 and TRBJ2-7): DAGVTQSPTHLIKTRGQQVTLRCSPKSGHDTVSWYQQALGQGPQFIFQYYEEEERQRGNFPDRFSGHQFPNYSSELNVNALLLGDSALYLCASSNRVEQYFGPGTRLTVT.

The CDR3 sequence: CASSPPTSGGQDEQFF. DNA for the CDR3: TGTGCCAGCAGCCCCCCGACTAGCGGGGGGCAGGATGAGCAGTTCTTC. The chain has TRBV13 and TRBJ2-1; 13 nucleotides match TRBD2. J gave up 8 bases and V 5 bases, and 9 bases lay outside the gene matches. The CDR3 consists of 16 residues. The germline CDR1 and CDR2 sequences are PRHDT and FYEKMQ (reference sequence).

V and J are TRBV16 and TRBJ1-2; TRBD1 is a possible D gene (6 bases). The CDR3 loop spans 14 amino acids. V was trimmed by 0 bases and J by 3 bases, leaving 8 bases between them. The germline V gene has CDR1 KGHSY and CDR2 FQNENV. The CDR3 nucleotides are TGTGCCAGCAGCCAATCGGACAGTTACTATGGCTACACCTTC. Protein sequence: CASSQSDSYYGYTF. The entire variable domain, with the rest obtained from reference TRBV16 and TRBJ1-2, is as follows: GEEVAQTPKHLVRGEGQKAKLYCAPIKGHSYVFWYQQVLKNEFKFLISFQNENVFDETGMPKERFSAKCLPNSPCSLEIQATKLEDSAVYFCASSQSDSYYGYTFGSGTRLTVV.